The clone carrying this T cell receptor beta chain occurred many times. Beta-chain TCR CDR3 regions were amplified from RNA transcripts. HTBI primers primed a first-round RT-PCR, and a second-round multiplex PCR followed. One entry per CDR3 protein results from TCRdb running MiXCR on the multiplex PCR reads. The sample records about 660,000 distinct CDR3 sequences, more than 40% being singletons. The data were taken from a study of Graves' ophthalmopathy and Graves' hyperthyroidism. Trimming stripped 0 bases from V and 2 bases from J, with 10 bases between. The CDR3 loop spans 15 amino acids. Germline loops: CDR1 MNHEY, CDR2 SVGAGI.

The chain combines TRBV6-5 with TRBJ1-1; TRBD1 might be the D (6 bases). The sequence was obtained from an adult man with Graves' ophthalmopathy. The sample comprised peripheral blood. The CDR3 DNA follows: TGTGCCAGCAGTTACTCCGGGACATCCAACACTGAAGCTTTCTTT. Encoded protein: CASSYSGTSNTEAFF.